Reported below is one TCR beta chain. Its antigen is still unknown. The data are from a study of CD8 T cells in Susac syndrome. Study summary: There were Susac syndrome patients who were therapy-naive at blood draw, others on corticosteroids, and others on intravenous immunoglobulin alone.

General study results and limits: Clonal CD8+ expansion in Susac was highest in TEMRA cells and active patients.

RNA in amounts of about 0.5 to 1 ug was reverse transcribed with random hexamers. Multiplex PCR with immunoSEQ amplified the TCR beta CDR3 across 54 Vbeta and 13 Jbeta. Each CDR3 protein is one row after TCRdb ran MiXCR on the immunoSEQ multiplex PCR reads. The data contain roughly 150,000 distinct CDR3 sequences, more than 85% of them singletons. Germline CDR1 is LNHNV and CDR2 is YYDKDF (reference sequence). Trimming shortened V by 0 bases and J by 5 bases, and 11 bases separated the two germline ends. There are 15 residues in the CDR3. The chain uses TRBV15 and TRBJ1-5; a possible D gene is TRBD1 (5 bases). This TCR derives from a human donor with Susac syndrome. Sequencing was performed on CD8+ T cells from PBMCs. The chain's CDR3 is CATSRERAGYQPQHF. The CDR3 DNA reads TGTGCCACCAGCAGAGAACGGGCAGGGTATCAGCCCCAGCATTTT.